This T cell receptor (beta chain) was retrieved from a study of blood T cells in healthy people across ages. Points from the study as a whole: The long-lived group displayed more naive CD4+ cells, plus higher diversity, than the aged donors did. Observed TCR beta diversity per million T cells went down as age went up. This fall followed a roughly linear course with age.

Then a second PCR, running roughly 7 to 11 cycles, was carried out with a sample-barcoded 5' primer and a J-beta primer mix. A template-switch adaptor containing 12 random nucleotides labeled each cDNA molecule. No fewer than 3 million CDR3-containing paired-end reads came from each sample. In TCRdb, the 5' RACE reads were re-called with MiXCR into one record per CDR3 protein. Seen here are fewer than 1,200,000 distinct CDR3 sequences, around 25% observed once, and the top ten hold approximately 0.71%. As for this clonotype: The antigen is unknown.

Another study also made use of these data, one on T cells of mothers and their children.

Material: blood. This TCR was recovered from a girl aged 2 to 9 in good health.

Here the CDR3 reads CAISYAGQGKDEQYF. DNA for the CDR3: TGTGCCATCAGCTATGCGGGACAGGGAAAAGACGAGCAGTACTTC. The J gene is TRBJ2-7, the V gene TRBV10-3; 9 nucleotides agree with TRBD1. This CDR3 has 15 amino acids. The V and J ends lost 6 bases and 5 bases, in that order; junction bases with no gene match: 11. In germline, CDR1 is ENHRY, CDR2 SYGVKD.